This entry lists 26 T cell receptor beta chains sequenced from one sample in a study of cytomegalovirus exposure and HLA in healthy donors (dated by TCRdb to about 2017). Libraries were built with the immunoSEQ multiplex PCR assay. For the multiplex PCR, a mixture combining 60 forward primers for TCR Vbeta segments and 13 reverse primers for TCR Jbeta segments was used. Held by TCRdb, this immuneACCESS table contains in-frame sequences only and omits some clones. Under half of the omission traces to an unresolved V gene where checked; the cause of the rest is unknown. This sample holds hundreds of thousands of clones; 75% to 85% were observed only once. Around 2.9% of the sample goes to the ten largest clones. Sequencing input: PBMCs. These receptors were taken from a woman in her sixties in good health and CMV-seropositive.

J is TRBJ2-1 and V is TRBV11-3, with 8 bases identical to TRBD2. This CDR3 comprises 16 residues. With 1 base clipped from V and 5 bases from J, the junction kept 7 bases outside the gene matches. CDR1 and CDR2 from the germline V gene are SGHNT and YENEEA. CDR3: CASSLGGSGIDNEQFF. The CDR3 DNA sequence: TGTGCCAGCAGCTTAGGTGGTAGCGGGATAGACAATGAGCAGTTCTTC.

This chain links TRBV10-3 with TRBJ2-2; the D is unclear. This CDR3 region has 12 residues. The V end lost 6 bases, the J end lost 4 bases, and 6 bases lay between the germline ends. CDR1 and CDR2 from the germline V gene are ENHRY and SYGVKD. CDR3 residues: CAISFSTGELFF. The CDR3 region has the DNA TGTGCCATCAGCTTCAGCACCGGGGAGCTGTTTTTT.

This chain uses TRBV7-2 with TRBJ2-4; 12 bases line up with TRBD2. Germline V gene data show CDR1 as SGHTA and CDR2 as FQGNSA. CDR3 length equals 16 residues. V trimming: 5 bases; J trimming: 0 bases; junction bases outside the gene matches: 2. CDR3 protein: CASSKGLAGAKNIQYF. The DNA for the CDR3 is TGTGCCAGCAGCAAGGGACTAGCGGGAGCCAAAAACATTCAGTACTTC.

J is TRBJ2-1 and V is TRBV5-1; D is perhaps TRBD2 (5 bases). Looked up from germline, CDR1 is SGHRS and CDR2 is YFSETQ. V lost 0 bases, J lost 9 bases, and 13 bases lay in between. This CDR3 has 14 amino acids. The CDR3 region is CASSLAVQEGEQFF. CDR3 DNA: TGCGCCAGCAGCTTGGCCGTTCAAGAGGGTGAGCAGTTCTTC.

This chain joins TRBV5-5 and TRBJ2-5; TRBD2 agrees at 7 bases. The CDR3 is 13 residues long. V shed 4 bases and J 2 bases; nucleotides not matched to a gene: 2. CDR1 and CDR2 (germline): SGHKS, YYEKEE (reference sequence). CDR3 residues: CASSRTRQETQYF. The CDR3 DNA reads as TGTGCCAGCAGCCGGACTAGACAAGAGACCCAGTACTTC. Together with reference TRBV5-5 and TRBJ2-5, the CDR3 gives the full variable domain: DAGVTQSPTHLIKTRGQQVTLRCSPISGHKSVSWYQQVLGQGPQFIFQYYEKEERGRGNFPDRFSARQFPNYSSELNVNALLLGDSALYLCASSRTRQETQYFGPGTRLLVL.

V usage is TRBV6-5 and J usage is TRBJ2-3; 9 nucleotides line up with TRBD1. From germline, CDR1 is MNHEY and CDR2 SVGAGI. The CDR3 sequence is 15 residues long. V lost 5 bases to trimming and J lost 4 bases; unmatched junction nucleotides: 7. This chain's CDR3 is CASSRDRVGADTQYF. In nucleotides, the CDR3 is TGTGCCAGCAGTAGGGACAGGGTCGGTGCAGATACGCAGTATTTT.

This clone has a handful of counts. V is TRBV19 and J is TRBJ2-2; 12 bases are a match to TRBD2. V was pared by 6 bases and J by 0 bases, with 8 bases of the junction left unmatched. The V gene's germline CDR1 is LNHDA and CDR2 SQIVND (reference sequence). The CDR3 loop spans 18 amino acids. In DNA, the CDR3 is TGTGCCAGTAGCTTCTGGACTAGCGGGGTGTCGAACACCGGGGAGCTGTTTTTT. Its translation is CASSFWTSGVSNTGELFF. The whole variable domain, remainder taken from reference TRBV19 and TRBJ2-2, is DGGITQSPKYLFRKEGQNVTLSCEQNLNHDAMYWYRQDPGQGLRLIYYSQIVNDFQKGDIAEGYSVSREKKESFPLTVTSAQKNPTAFYLCASSFWTSGVSNTGELFFGEGSRLTVL.

The chain carries TRBV28 and TRBJ1-5, with a tentative D call TRBD1 (5 bases). Germline V gene lookup returns CDR1 MDHEN and CDR2 SYDVKM. There are 15 residues in the CDR3. V was pared by 2 bases and J by 0 bases, with 8 bases between. The CDR3 loop is CASSLGGNSNQPQHF. CDR3 in DNA: TGTGCCAGCAGTTTAGGGGGGAATAGCAATCAGCCCCAGCATTTT.

This chain uses TRBV28 with TRBJ1-1; 9 nucleotides align to TRBD1. V gave up 4 bases and J gave up 6 bases; unmatched junction bases: 12. The CDR3 has 16 amino acids. CDR1 and CDR2 from the germline V gene are MDHEN and SYDVKM. DNA of the CDR3: TGTGCCAGCAGTTCCCCGGGACAGGGACGAGGGGCTGAAGCTTTCTTT. Protein: CASSSPGQGRGAEAFF.

This chain uses TRBV14 with TRBJ2-1; TRBD1 agrees at 11 bases. The CDR3 is 17 residues long. J gave up 7 bases and V 4 bases, and 12 bases lay outside the gene matches. Germline V gives CDR1 SGHDN, CDR2 FVKESK. The DNA of the CDR3 is TGTGCCAGCAGCCGACGGACAGGGGGCATTGATTTGAATGAGCAGTTCTTC. Translating gives CASSRRTGGIDLNEQFF.

This clone came up once. The chain has TRBV21-1 and TRBJ2-2; no DNA check was done on the table's D call, TRBD1. TRBV21-1 is tagged as a pseudogene. This CDR3 spans 16 amino acids. CDR3 sequence (DNA): TGTGCCAGCAGCACGGGAAACAGGGGATCCACCGGGGAGCTGTTTTTT. It specifies CASSTGNRGSTGELFF.

J is TRBJ2-7 and V is TRBV10-2, with 8 bases aligning to TRBD1. The CDR3 contains 15 residues. V lost 8 bases and J lost 1; bases outside the gene matches: 10. Germline-derived CDR1 and CDR2 are WSHSY and SAAADI. The CDR3 spells CASQEPGGASYEQYF. CDR3 DNA sequence: TGCGCCAGCCAAGAACCAGGGGGCGCGTCCTACGAGCAGTACTTC.

This clone was counted a single time. This chain joins TRBV30 and TRBJ2-5; TRBD2 is a possible D gene (7 bases). CDR3 length equals 13 residues. CDR1 and CDR2 (germline): GTSNPN, SVGIG (reference sequence). The chain's CDR3 is CAGIWGGGETQYF. For the CDR3, the DNA is TGTGCAGGGATATGGGGGGGCGGAGAGACCCAGTACTTC.

CDR3 DNA: TGTGCCAGCCACAGGGGAGGCTACACCTTC. This sequence encodes CASHRGGYTF. The chain recombines TRBV19 with TRBJ1-2, with 7 bases fitting TRBD1. V lost 9 bases, J lost 8 bases, and 3 bases stayed unmatched. The CDR3 has 10 residues. Looked up from germline, CDR1 is LNHDA and CDR2 is SQIVND (reference sequence).

The rearrangement uses TRBV5-4 and TRBJ2-5, with a tentative D call TRBD2 (5 bases). The V gene's germline CDR1 is SGHNT and CDR2 YYREEE (reference sequence). This CDR3 is 12 amino acids long. Trimming removed 0 bases from V and 11 bases from J, with 11 bases in between. The CDR3 DNA reads TGTGCCAGCAGCTTGGATACTAGAGAGCAGTACTTC. Protein product: CASSLDTREQYF.

The chain recombines TRBV6-5 with TRBJ1-2; tentative D call: TRBD1 (6 bases). The CDR3 is made up of 12 amino acids. The V and J ends lost 5 bases and 5 bases respectively, with 9 bases between them. Germline CDR1 is MNHEY and CDR2 is SVGAGI. CDR3 in amino acids: CASSLQGYGYTF. CDR3 nucleotide sequence: TGTGCCAGCAGTCTACAGGGATATGGCTACACCTTC.

For this clone: Other nucleotide sequences from this sample produce the same CDR3. The chain uses TRBV5-1 and TRBJ2-1; 7 bases are shared with TRBD1. The germline gives CDR1 SGHRS, CDR2 YFSETQ. The CDR3 sequence is 15 residues long. The ends lost 0 bases at V and 3 bases at J; junction bases unmatched: 3. The CDR3 DNA is TGCGCCAGCAGCTTGGTTGCAGGGGGCTACAATGAGCAGTTCTTC. Amino acid sequence: CASSLVAGGYNEQFF. Drawing the rest from reference TRBV5-1 and TRBJ2-1, the complete variable domain is KAGVTQTPRYLIKTRGQQVTLSCSPISGHRSVSWYQQTPGQGLQFLFEYFSETQRNKGNFPGRFSGRQFSNSRSEMNVSTLELGDSALYLCASSLVAGGYNEQFFGPGTRLTVL.

The V and J genes are TRBV5-1 and TRBJ2-7; 7 nucleotides align to TRBD1. V gave up 7 bases and J gave up 12 bases; unmatched junction bases: 16. The CDR3 is made up of 13 amino acids. Looked up from germline, CDR1 is SGHRS and CDR2 is YFSETQ. The CDR3 DNA is TGCGCCAGCGGACGGACAGGTCCCTACGAGGGGTACTTC. This sequence encodes CASGRTGPYEGYF.

This clone was counted between two and nine times. The chain has TRBV29-1 and TRBJ2-2; TRBD1 matches 8 bases. With V trimmed by 6 bases and J by 5 bases, 8 bases remained unmatched. The CDR3 runs 14 residues. Germline V CDR1 and CDR2: SQVTM, ANQGSEA. CDR3 bases: TGCAGCGTCGACATTACAGGGGGAACCGGGGAGCTGTTTTTT. The encoded protein is CSVDITGGTGELFF.

The gene calls are TRBV6-1 and TRBJ2-3, with 14 positions matching TRBD2. J was trimmed by 4 bases and V by 4 bases; bases with no gene match: 1. Germline V gives CDR1 MNHNS, CDR2 SASEGT. This CDR3 region has 15 residues. This CDR3 is CASSGLAGGSDTQYF. The CDR3 coding sequence is TGTGCCAGCAGTGGACTAGCGGGAGGGTCAGATACGCAGTATTTT.

This clone has only one observation. This chain links TRBV7-6 with TRBJ1-4, with 7 bases that match TRBD1. V shed 3 bases and J 5 bases; nucleotides not matched to a gene: 6. Germline CDR1 is SGHVS and CDR2 is FNYEAQ. The CDR3 is made up of 15 amino acids. This CDR3 reads CASSFWTGENEKLFF. CDR3 DNA sequence: TGTGCCAGCAGCTTCTGGACAGGTGAAAATGAAAAACTGTTTTTT.

The chain joins TRBV5-1 to TRBJ2-1; 8 nucleotides align to TRBD2. V lost 4 bases to trimming and J lost 6 bases; unmatched junction nucleotides: 15. Germline V lookup: CDR1 SGHRS, CDR2 YFSETQ. This CDR3 has 17 residues. Here the CDR3 DNA reads TGCGCCAGCAGCCCATCCCCCCAGCGGGGGTTAGGCAATGAGCAGTTCTTC. The encoded protein is CASSPSPQRGLGNEQFF. Full variable domain (outside the CDR3, taken from reference TRBV5-1 and TRBJ2-1): KAGVTQTPRYLIKTRGQQVTLSCSPISGHRSVSWYQQTPGQGLQFLFEYFSETQRNKGNFPGRFSGRQFSNSRSEMNVSTLELGDSALYLCASSPSPQRGLGNEQFFGPGTRLTVL.

This chain joins TRBV10-3 and TRBJ2-1, with a weak D call TRBD1 (6 bases). CDR3 length: 16 residues. Germline V gives CDR1 ENHRY, CDR2 SYGVKD. Between the trimmed V and J ends, which lost 0 bases and 4 bases, there was a span of 13 bases. CDR3 sequence: CAISESKGVGYNEQFF. The CDR3 DNA sequence: TGTGCCATCAGTGAGTCGAAGGGGGTGGGATACAATGAGCAGTTCTTC.

This clone has more than one count but fewer than ten. The chain is built from TRBV18 and TRBJ1-5; perhaps TRBD1 as D (5 bases). Germline V gene data show CDR1 as KGHSH and CDR2 as LQKENI. With 2 bases removed from V and 3 bases from J, the gap between germline ends came to 14 bases. The CDR3 is 16 residues long. CDR3 loop: CASSPDRGAINQPQHF. The CDR3 DNA reads TGTGCCAGCTCACCAGATAGGGGCGCGATCAATCAGCCCCAGCATTTT.

The rearrangement uses TRBV6-4 and TRBJ1-5, with 7 bases lining up with TRBD1. The V segment lost 6 bases and the J segment 5 bases; nucleotides outside the gene matches: 7. This CDR3 comprises 14 residues. Germline CDR1 MRHNA, CDR2 SNTAGT. CDR3 nucleotide sequence: TGTGCCAGCAGAGACAGGGCGGGTCATCAGCCCCAGCATTTT. This translates into CASRDRAGHQPQHF.

The chain employs TRBV30 and TRBJ1-2; 8 bases agree with TRBD1. The CDR3 length is 13 residues. V dropped 5 bases and J dropped 6; count of bases not matched to a gene: 8. Looked up from germline, CDR1 is GTSNPN and CDR2 is SVGIG (reference sequence). The DNA of the CDR3 is TGTGCCTGGTCTATGGACAGGGAGGATGGCTACACCTTC. This sequence encodes CAWSMDREDGYTF. The entire variable domain, with the rest obtained from reference TRBV30 and TRBJ1-2, is as follows: SQTIHQWPATLVQPVGSPLSLECTVEGTSNPNLYWYRQAAGRGLQLLFYSVGIGQISSEVPQNLSASRPQDRQFILSSKKLLLSDSGFYLCAWSMDREDGYTFGSGTRLTVV.